Each of the 30 T cell receptor beta chains below was sequenced from the same sample in a study of blood T cell repertoires in COVID-19. Generated by immunoSEQ multiplex PCR, the TCRdb table keeps only in-frame clones and is missing some. The sample lists about 320,000 clones; over 75% were seen once. The sample consisted of peripheral blood. These TCRs come from a human donor in a cohort sampled during active COVID-19.

The gene calls are TRBV10-2 and TRBJ2-1, with 8 bases matching TRBD1. The V segment lost 6 bases and the J segment 2 bases; nucleotides outside the gene matches: 6. The V gene's germline CDR1 is WSHSY and CDR2 SAAADI. This CDR3 has 15 residues. Written as DNA, the CDR3 is TGCGCCAGCAGACCGACAGGGGCTCCCTACAATGAGCAGTTCTTC. Residues: CASRPTGAPYNEQFF.

This chain links TRBV14 with TRBJ2-1, with D maybe TRBD2 (5 bases). V lost 4 bases to trimming and J lost 3 bases, with 13 bases between them. CDR3 length equals 15 residues. Germline CDR1 reads SGHDN; CDR2 reads FVKESK. The CDR3 spells CASSRGLRNYNEQFF. Written as DNA, the CDR3 is TGTGCCAGCAGCCGAGGGCTTCGAAACTACAATGAGCAGTTCTTC.

The chain uses TRBV7-9 and TRBJ2-7; TRBD1 matches at 11 bases. The CDR3 is made up of 15 amino acids. Trimming took 5 bases from V and 5 from J; bases not matched to a gene: 8. The germline gives CDR1 SEHNR, CDR2 FQNEAQ (reference sequence). The CDR3 region has the DNA TGTGCCAGCAGCACCCCGGACAGGGGGCAGGACGAGCAGTACTTC. It encodes CASSTPDRGQDEQYF.

The V gene is TRBV6-5, the J gene TRBJ2-7; 7 nucleotides line up with TRBD1. Trimming took 10 bases from V and 2 from J; bases not matched to a gene: 11. Germline V lookup: CDR1 MNHEY, CDR2 SVGAGI. The CDR3 consists of 14 residues. In DNA, the CDR3 is TGTGCCATCACAAGAGAGGGGGCCACCTACGAGCAGTACTTC. Amino acid sequence: CAITREGATYEQYF.

The chain recombines TRBV5-5 with TRBJ1-2, with a tentative D call TRBD1 (6 bases). CDR1 is SGHKS and CDR2 is YYEKEE in the germline V gene (reference sequence). The V gene lost 0 bases and the J gene lost 3 bases, with 6 bases spanning the gap. The CDR3 runs 13 residues. The CDR3: CASSLGQDYGYTF. CDR3 in DNA: TGTGCCAGCAGCTTGGGACAGGACTATGGCTACACCTTC.

The CDR3 nucleotides read TGTGCCAGCAGTTTACGGACAGGGAATGGCTACACCTTC. Translated: CASSLRTGNGYTF. V usage is TRBV27 and J usage is TRBJ1-2; 8 bases map to TRBD1. CDR1 and CDR2 (germline): MNHEY, SMNVEV (reference sequence). The junction had 2 bases not matched to a gene; V was cut back by 2 bases and J by 6 bases. The CDR3 covers 13 residues.

Concerning this clone itself: A junction end diverges from the germline sequence, so it may reflect a read error. The chain recombines TRBV18 with TRBJ2-1; 8 nucleotides match TRBD1. CDR3 length: 16 amino acids. Germline V gene sequence: CDR1 KGHSH, CDR2 LQKENI. CDR3 amino acids: CASLPFDRGAYNEQFF. CDR3 DNA: TGTGCCAGCTTACCATTCGACAGGGGCGCCTACAATGAGCAGTTCTTC.

V gene TRBV5-4 combines with J gene TRBJ2-3; a possible D gene is TRBD1 (7 bases). V was clipped by 4 bases and J by 2 bases, with 17 bases between them. Germline loops: CDR1 SGHNT, CDR2 YYREEE (reference sequence). The CDR3 runs 16 residues. Here the CDR3 DNA reads TGTGCCAGCAGCCCCGAGGAGGGGGCCCTCACAGATACGCAGTATTTT. As protein: CASSPEEGALTDTQYF.

The gene calls are TRBV11-3 and TRBJ2-2; tentative D call: TRBD2 (6 bases). This CDR3 region has 16 residues. The V end lost 0 bases, the J end lost 5 bases, and 13 bases lay between the germline ends. Germline CDR1 SGHNT, CDR2 YENEEA. For the CDR3, the DNA is TGTGCCAGCAGCTTAGATGGCGGGGCGTGGACCGGGGAGCTGTTTTTT. Translation gives CASSLDGGAWTGELFF.

V and J are TRBV5-1 and TRBJ1-2; 8 nucleotides align to TRBD1. There are 13 residues in the CDR3. Per germline, CDR1 SGHRS and CDR2 YFSETQ. The J segment lost 10 bases and the V segment lost 3 bases, leaving 8 bases of the junction unmatched. The CDR3 nucleotides read TGCGCCAGCAGCTCCTCGGGACAGGTCAACTACACCTTC. Translation gives CASSSSGQVNYTF. Based on the CDR3 plus reference TRBV5-1 and TRBJ1-2, the full variable domain is KAGVTQTPRYLIKTRGQQVTLSCSPISGHRSVSWYQQTPGQGLQFLFEYFSETQRNKGNFPGRFSGRQFSNSRSEMNVSTLELGDSALYLCASSSSGQVNYTFGSGTRLTVV.

The J gene is TRBJ2-3, the V gene TRBV4-2; 7 bases agree with TRBD2. CDR1 LGHNA and CDR2 YNFKEQ come from the germline V gene. Trimming took 4 bases from V and 1 from J; bases not matched to a gene: 5. The CDR3 contains 15 residues. CDR3 in amino acids: CASSPTSGGTDTQYF. The CDR3 coding sequence is TGTGCCAGCAGCCCCACCAGCGGGGGCACAGATACGCAGTATTTT.

The chain joins TRBV7-9 to TRBJ2-7; D unresolved. CDR1 is SEHNR, CDR2 FQNEAQ, per germline (reference sequence). V was pared by 1 base and J by 4 bases, with 5 bases between. The CDR3 is 12 residues long. The CDR3 sequence: CASSLDNYEQYF. The CDR3 nucleotides read TGTGCCAGCAGCTTAGATAATTACGAGCAGTACTTC.

This clone occurred once. The chain's CDR3 is CASSAREAFF. The CDR3 DNA reads as TGTGCCAGCAGTGCGAGGGAAGCTTTCTTT. The rearrangement joins TRBV2 to TRBJ1-1, with no clear D. The CDR3 length is 10 residues. Germline-derived CDR1 and CDR2 are SNHLY and FYNNEI. The V and J ends lost 4 bases and 8 bases respectively, with 5 bases between them.

The chain employs TRBV5-4 and TRBJ2-7; TRBD1 is a possible D gene (8 bases). The germline gives CDR1 SGHNT, CDR2 YYREEE (reference sequence). The CDR3 has 14 amino acids. Between the trimmed V and J ends, which lost 7 bases and 7 bases, there was a span of 21 bases. The CDR3 region has the DNA TGTGCCAGCCAAACAGGGGGGGTTCGACAGGAGCAGTACTTC. Translation gives CASQTGGVRQEQYF.

The rearrangement uses TRBV30 and TRBJ2-5; TRBD2 agrees at 7 bases. The ends lost 3 bases at V and 5 bases at J; junction bases unmatched: 3. Germline values: CDR1 GTSNPN, CDR2 SVGIG (reference sequence). The CDR3 is 12 amino acids. The CDR3 here is CAWRGGRETQYF. The DNA of the CDR3 is TGTGCCTGGAGGGGAGGGCGGGAGACCCAGTACTTC.

The rearrangement uses TRBV28 and TRBJ1-2; perhaps TRBD1 as D (6 bases). The V and J ends lost 5 bases and 8 bases respectively, with 15 bases between them. Germline CDR1 reads MDHEN; CDR2 reads SYDVKM. The length of the CDR3 is 13 residues. The CDR3 loop is CASSTSGGAGYTF. Written as DNA, the CDR3 is TGTGCCAGCAGTACCTCGGGGGGGGCGGGCTACACCTTC.

The V call is TRBV15, the J call TRBJ2-3, with D possibly being TRBD2 (6 bases). CDR1 is LNHNV and CDR2 is YYDKDF in the germline V gene (reference sequence). There are 12 residues in the CDR3. V was cut by 1 base and J by 7 bases, with 6 bases left in between. This CDR3 reads CATSRGGNTQYF. The CDR3, as DNA: TGTGCCACCAGCAGAGGCGGGAATACGCAGTATTTT.

The chain employs TRBV4-1 and TRBJ2-4; tentative D call: TRBD2 (5 bases). The V gene's germline CDR1 is MGHRA and CDR2 YSYEKL. V shed 2 bases and J shed 1 base, with 12 bases lying between them. CDR3 size: 16 residues. The CDR3 loop reads CASSQSPGTAKNIQYF. CDR3 coding DNA: TGCGCCAGCAGCCAAAGTCCGGGAACGGCCAAAAACATTCAGTACTTC.

The chain joins TRBV18 to TRBJ1-6, with 7 bases matching TRBD1. This CDR3 has 15 amino acids. Per the germline V gene, CDR1 is KGHSH and CDR2 is LQKENI. Trimming cost V 6 bases and J 5 bases; bases outside gene matches: 7. CDR3 nucleotides: TGTGCCAGCTCTCTTACCGGGACAGATAATTCACCCCTCCACTTT. Encoded protein: CASSLTGTDNSPLHF.

The V call is TRBV10-3, the J call TRBJ1-2, with 7 nucleotides matching TRBD1. The CDR3 is 15 residues long. The germline V gene has CDR1 ENHRY and CDR2 SYGVKD. V was clipped by 7 bases and J by 2 bases; unmatched bases: 10. CDR3 DNA sequence: TGTGCCATCACCCAAAACGGAGGGGGCAACTATGGCTACACCTTC. Protein sequence: CAITQNGGGNYGYTF.

This rearrangement joins TRBV7-9 to TRBJ1-2; 7 nucleotides line up with TRBD1. The germline V gene encodes CDR1 SEHNR and CDR2 FQNEAQ (reference sequence). V trimming: 1 base; J trimming: 8 bases; junction bases outside the gene matches: 4. This CDR3 contains 13 residues. The CDR3 DNA reads as TGTGCCAGCAGCTTAGAGACAGGGCGAGGCTACACCTTC. This sequence encodes CASSLETGRGYTF.

This chain uses TRBV3-1 (or the pseudogene TRBV3-2) with TRBJ2-5; a weak D match, TRBD1 (6 bases). V was pared by 1 base and J by 4 bases, with 10 bases between. CDR1 is LGHDT, CDR2 YNNKEL, per germline (reference sequence). The CDR3 consists of 14 residues. The CDR3 region is CASSQVTGIETQYF. In DNA, the CDR3 is TGTGCCAGCAGCCAAGTTACAGGGATAGAGACCCAGTACTTC.

The V call is TRBV10-3, the J call TRBJ2-5; D may be TRBD2 (6 bases). The germline V gene has CDR1 ENHRY and CDR2 SYGVKD. The CDR3 is made up of 15 amino acids. With 4 bases removed from V and 2 bases from J, the gap between germline ends came to 14 bases. The CDR3 protein is CAISGAWGEQETQYF. Here the CDR3 DNA reads TGTGCCATCAGTGGGGCTTGGGGGGAACAAGAGACCCAGTACTTC.

The chain links TRBV3-1 (or the pseudogene TRBV3-2) to TRBJ1-1; D call uncertain. The germline V gene encodes CDR1 LGHDT and CDR2 YNNKEL (reference sequence). CDR3 size: 12 residues. The V and J ends lost 4 bases and 1 base respectively, with 4 bases between them. CDR3 DNA sequence: TGTGCCAGCAGCCTTAGGAACACTGAAGCTTTCTTT. Translating gives CASSLRNTEAFF.

The chain recombines TRBV27 with TRBJ1-6, with 8 nucleotides matching TRBD1. V gave up 3 bases and J gave up 10 bases; unmatched junction bases: 11. There are 16 residues in the CDR3. CDR1 and CDR2 from the germline V gene are MNHEY and SMNVEV (reference sequence). The CDR3: CASSFWDRSLASPLHF. The CDR3 DNA sequence: TGTGCCAGCAGTTTCTGGGACAGGAGCCTTGCCTCACCCCTCCACTTT.

This clone was picked up one time. This rearrangement joins TRBV29-1 to TRBJ2-7; a weak D match, TRBD2 (7 bases). Trimming shortened V by 5 bases and J by 2 bases, and 22 bases separated the two germline ends. Germline CDR1 reads SQVTM; CDR2 reads ANQGSEA. The CDR3 is made up of 16 amino acids. This CDR3 reads CSVSASQRGGAYEQYF. CDR3 DNA: TGCAGCGTTTCGGCTAGTCAAAGAGGGGGGGCCTACGAGCAGTACTTC.

The chain couples TRBV6-1 to TRBJ2-1, with D maybe TRBD1 (5 bases). The CDR3 contains 19 residues. Germline V CDR1 and CDR2: MNHNS, SASEGT. The V and J ends lost 1 base and 0 bases respectively, with 19 bases between them. The DNA for the CDR3 is TGTGCCAGCAGTGAAGAGACAGTAGGACCGATCTACTCCTACAATGAGCAGTTCTTC. This encodes CASSEETVGPIYSYNEQFF.

This chain joins TRBV9 and TRBJ1-1, with D perhaps TRBD1 (6 bases). Trimming left V 3 bases short and J 1 base short, with 10 bases between. Per the germline V gene, CDR1 is SGDLS and CDR2 is YYNGEE. CDR3 length: 14 amino acids. The CDR3 nucleotides read TGTGCCAGCAGCGGTGGACAGTCGAACACTGAAGCTTTCTTT. This sequence encodes CASSGGQSNTEAFF.

This clone was seen a few times. V gene TRBV30 combines with J gene TRBJ2-1; the D is unclear. Trimming left V 8 bases short and J 0 bases short, with 8 bases between. Germline CDR1 is GTSNPN and CDR2 is SVGIG (reference sequence). There are 12 residues in the CDR3. The CDR3 sequence is CASSISYNEQFF. CDR3 in DNA: TGTGCCAGTAGTATCTCCTACAATGAGCAGTTCTTC.

The chain combines TRBV21-1 with TRBJ2-7; no check of the table's D call, TRBD1, against the DNA was made. TRBV21-1 is a listed pseudogene. The CDR3 sequence is 17 residues long. The CDR3 nucleotides read TGTGCCAGCGAAGTCCCCCCAACGACAGCCGGCTCCTACGAGCAGTACTTC. It specifies CASEVPPTTAGSYEQYF.